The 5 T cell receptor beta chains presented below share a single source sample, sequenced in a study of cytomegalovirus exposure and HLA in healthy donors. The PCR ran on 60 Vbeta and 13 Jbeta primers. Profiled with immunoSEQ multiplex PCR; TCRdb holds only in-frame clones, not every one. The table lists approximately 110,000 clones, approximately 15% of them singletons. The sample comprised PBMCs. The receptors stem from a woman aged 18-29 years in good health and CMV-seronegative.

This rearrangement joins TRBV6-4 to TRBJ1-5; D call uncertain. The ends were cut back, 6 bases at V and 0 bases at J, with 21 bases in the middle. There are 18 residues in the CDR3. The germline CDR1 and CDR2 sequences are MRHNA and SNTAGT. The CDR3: CASRGSAHRRGSNQPQHF. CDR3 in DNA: TGTGCCAGCAGAGGGTCGGCCCACCGACGGGGTAGCAATCAGCCCCAGCATTTT.

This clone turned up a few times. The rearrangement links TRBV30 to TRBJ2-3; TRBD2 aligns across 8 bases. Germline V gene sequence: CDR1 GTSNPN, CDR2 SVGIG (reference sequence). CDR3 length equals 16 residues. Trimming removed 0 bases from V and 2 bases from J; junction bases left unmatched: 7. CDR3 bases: TGTGCCTGGAGTGTATTTACGGGGGGGATCACAGATACGCAGTATTTT. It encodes CAWSVFTGGITDTQYF.

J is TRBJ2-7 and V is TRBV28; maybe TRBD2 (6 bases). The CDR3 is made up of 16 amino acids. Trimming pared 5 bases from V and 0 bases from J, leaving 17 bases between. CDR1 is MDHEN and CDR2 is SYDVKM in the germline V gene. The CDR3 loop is CASSVRWDLVSYEQYF. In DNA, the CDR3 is TGTGCCAGCAGTGTTCGATGGGACTTGGTCTCCTACGAGCAGTACTTC.

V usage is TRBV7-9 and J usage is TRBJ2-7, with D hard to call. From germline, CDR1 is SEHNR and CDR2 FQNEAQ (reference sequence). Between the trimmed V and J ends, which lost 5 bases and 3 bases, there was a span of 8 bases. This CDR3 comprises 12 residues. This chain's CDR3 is CASSQNHYEQYF. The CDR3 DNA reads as TGTGCCAGCAGCCAGAACCACTACGAGCAGTACTTC.

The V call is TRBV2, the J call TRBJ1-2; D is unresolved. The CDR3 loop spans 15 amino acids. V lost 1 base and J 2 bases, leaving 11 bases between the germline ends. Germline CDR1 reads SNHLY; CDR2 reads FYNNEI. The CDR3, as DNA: TGTGCCAGCAGTGAAGGGCCCGGAGGAAACTATGGCTACACCTTC. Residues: CASSEGPGGNYGYTF.